This TCR beta chain derives from a study of memory CD4+ T cells and cytomegalovirus serostatus. The study, taken as a whole, reports: The CMV-associated TCR signature appears largely within the CD4+ memory repertoire. Of roughly 180 reported CMV TCRbeta sequences, around 62 were found in memory CD4+ repertoires.

The sort gate was single viable CD3+CD4+CD8-CD45RO+ cells for memory CD4+ T cells. Total CD4+ T cells were enriched by CD4 positive selection. Regarding this clone: Its specificity is not known.

TCRdb keeps only in-frame clones here, not all; method: immunoSEQ multiplex PCR. The sample lists 65,000 to 95,000 clones, approximately 80% seen once, with around 0.8% in the top ten. Per germline, CDR1 SEHNR and CDR2 FQNEAQ (reference sequence). The CDR3 runs 13 residues. V gave up 3 bases and J gave up 2 bases, with 4 bases separating them. The rearrangement joins TRBV7-9 to TRBJ2-2; D uncertain. Sequencing input: memory CD4+ T cells from blood. This sequence was found in an adult in good health and CMV-seronegative. CDR3 loop: CASSFVNTGELFF. The CDR3 bases are TGTGCCAGCAGCTTCGTTAACACCGGGGAGCTGTTTTTT.